Sequencing of this TCR beta chain was carried out in a study of tumor-infiltrating lymphocytes in primary liver carcinoma. Study-level findings and limits: In tumor-adjacent and tumor-blood pairs, overlap was lower than in tumor region pairs.

A primer in the constant region served to generate TCR beta cDNA from roughly 550 ng of total RNA. Researchers made the TCR beta libraries by running three nested multiplex PCR rounds with slightly modified ARM-PCR. For around 9 cycles apiece, the opening two PCR rounds ran with TRBV1-TRBV30 forward primers and a C-beta reverse primer. Via MiXCR, TCRdb re-called the multiplex PCR reads, giving one row per CDR3 protein. The profile shows around 37,000 distinct CDR3 sequences, roughly 74% of them singletons. Co-extraction yielded RNA and DNA from around 20-30 mg of unsorted bulk tissue. Surgical resection treated primary liver carcinoma in the patients. At sampling, these chronic HBV carriers had received no treatment. This clonotype was seen at least ten times. The antigen remains undetermined. Germline lookup yields CDR1 DFQATT and CDR2 SNEGSKA (reference sequence). The CDR3 is made up of 14 amino acids. Unmatched junction bases numbered 5, after V lost 3 bases and J lost 2 bases.

The V gene is TRBV20-1, the J gene TRBJ2-5; 8 bases fit TRBD1. Material: tumor-adjacent normal liver tissue. The TCR sequence derives from a man aged 35-49 years with primary liver carcinoma and hepatitis B virus infection. The DNA for the CDR3 is TGCAGTGCTAGCCCCAGGGGGCGGCAAGAGACCCAGTACTTC. It encodes CSASPRGRQETQYF.